The 25 T cell receptor beta chains presented below share a single source sample, sequenced in a study of early T cells in non-severe SARS-CoV-2 infection. TCRdb itself ran the 5' RACE reads through MiXCR, one entry per CDR3 protein. The sample yields about 38,000 distinct CDR3 sequences, 6% to 8% seen once. Specimen: whole blood, collected at baseline. The source of these receptors is an adult who was a healthcare worker with PCR-confirmed SARS-CoV-2 infection or an uninfected control (not recorded which).

The rearrangement links TRBV20-1 to TRBJ2-5; D is unclear. The germline V gene encodes CDR1 DFQATT and CDR2 SNEGSKA (reference sequence). The CDR3 spans 13 residues. V lost 5 bases and J 7 bases, leaving 17 bases between the germline ends. CDR3 sequence: CSAEQGGWGTQYF. The CDR3, as DNA: TGCAGTGCTGAACAAGGTGGTTGGGGGACCCAGTACTTC.

This clonotype showed up many times. The V call is TRBV20-1, the J call TRBJ2-1; 11 positions agree with TRBD2. Germline V gene sequence: CDR1 DFQATT, CDR2 SNEGSKA (reference sequence). The V segment lost 6 bases and the J segment 9 bases; nucleotides outside the gene matches: 13. There are 15 residues in the CDR3. The DNA of the CDR3 is TGCAGTGCCCATACCGGGACTAGCGGTACTATTGAGCAGTTCTTC. Protein product: CSAHTGTSGTIEQFF.

This CDR3 reads CASRAGSISGELFF. CDR3 nucleotides: TGCGCCAGCAGGGCGGGCTCGATATCGGGGGAGCTGTTTTTT. The V gene is TRBV10-2, the J gene TRBJ2-2; D may be TRBD2 (5 bases). Per germline, CDR1 WSHSY and CDR2 SAAADI. The CDR3 has 14 amino acids. Trimming shortened V by 6 bases and J by 8 bases, and 16 bases separated the two germline ends.

At least ten counts were recorded for this clonotype. The chain combines TRBV5-1 with TRBJ2-5, with TRBD2 identical over 11 bases. The length of the CDR3 is 15 residues. Germline CDR1 and CDR2: SGHRS and YFSETQ. V gave up 7 bases and J gave up 5 bases; unmatched junction bases: 10. The CDR3 DNA reads TGCGCCAGCCGGCCTACTAGCGGGAGCCGGGAGACCCAGTACTTC. The encoded protein is CASRPTSGSRETQYF.

A note on this clonotype: One end of the junction is discordant with germline, which a read error may explain. V usage is TRBV7-9 and J usage is TRBJ2-1; D not certain. Germline loops: CDR1 SEHNR, CDR2 FQNEAQ (reference sequence). The CDR3 length is 12 residues. In DNA form, the CDR3 reads TGTGTCAGCAGCGCGACCGTACATGAGCAGTTCTTC. Its translation is CVSSATVHEQFF.

This clonotype was seen a handful of times. This rearrangement joins TRBV15 to TRBJ1-6, with 7 bases identical to TRBD1. The J segment lost 7 bases and the V segment lost 3 bases, leaving 3 bases of the junction unmatched. CDR3 size: 14 residues. CDR1 is LNHNV and CDR2 is YYDKDF in the germline V gene (reference sequence). The CDR3 protein is CATSSGQANSPLHF. The CDR3 region has the DNA TGTGCCACCAGCAGCGGACAGGCAAATTCACCCCTCCACTTT.

This clonotype was counted many times. The V call is TRBV7-8, the J call TRBJ2-7, with D possibly being TRBD1 (6 bases). V lost 5 bases, J lost 1 base, and 18 bases lay in between. The CDR3 length is 16 residues. CDR1 and CDR2 (germline): SGHVS, FQNEAQ. This CDR3 is CASSRTTGSASYEQYF. In nucleotides, the CDR3 is TGTGCCAGCAGCCGAACGACAGGTAGCGCGTCCTACGAGCAGTACTTC.

The genes are TRBV6-5 and TRBJ2-7, with 8 bases aligning to TRBD1. Trimming at V came to 4 bases and at J to 3 bases, leaving 5 bases not matched to a gene. CDR3 length: 14 residues. The V gene's germline CDR1 is MNHEY and CDR2 SVGAGI. CDR3 in DNA: TGTGCCAGCAGTTGGACAGGGACCTTCTACGAGCAGTACTTC. This encodes CASSWTGTFYEQYF.

The V call is TRBV24-1, the J call TRBJ2-3; tentative D call: TRBD1 (5 bases). The ends were cut back, 0 bases at V and 8 bases at J, with 11 bases in the middle. The V gene's germline CDR1 is KGHDR and CDR2 SFDVKD. This CDR3 has 14 amino acids. The CDR3 DNA sequence: TGTGCCACCAGTGATTTGACCGACAGCAGTACGCAGTATTTT. Residues: CATSDLTDSSTQYF.

CDR3 sequence: CASSGQVNQPQHF. DNA of the CDR3: TGTGCCAGCAGCGGACAGGTCAATCAGCCCCAGCATTTT. The rearrangement links TRBV12-3 or TRBV12-4 to TRBJ1-5, with 7 bases identical to TRBD1. CDR3 length equals 13 residues. The V and J ends lost 6 bases and 3 bases, in that order; junction bases with no gene match: 2.

This clonotype was counted at least ten times. V gene TRBV30 combines with J gene TRBJ2-7; the D is unclear. Trimming cost V 4 bases and J 4 bases, with 11 bases left between them. The CDR3 spans 12 residues. Per germline, CDR1 GTSNPN and CDR2 SVGIG (reference sequence). CDR3 amino acids: CAWKTGVYEQYF. The CDR3 region has the DNA TGTGCCTGGAAAACTGGGGTATACGAGCAGTACTTC.

CDR3 nucleotides: TGCGCCAGCAGCCAAGAGCCGGGATCGCCCACCGGGGAGCTGTTTTTT. Amino acids: CASSQEPGSPTGELFF. V usage is TRBV4-1 and J usage is TRBJ2-2; TRBD2 is a possible D gene (5 bases). Trimming removed 0 bases at V and 4 bases at J, with 12 bases between. Germline V gene sequence: CDR1 MGHRA, CDR2 YSYEKL. CDR3 size: 16 residues.

V gene TRBV5-5 combines with J gene TRBJ1-2; D perhaps matches TRBD1 (5 bases). The V gene lost 0 bases and the J gene lost 6 bases, with 15 bases spanning the gap. The CDR3 length is 15 residues. The germline CDR1 and CDR2 sequences are SGHKS and YYEKEE (reference sequence). The CDR3 reads CASSLARGVENGYTF. The CDR3 DNA reads as TGTGCCAGCAGCTTGGCTCGGGGCGTCGAGAATGGCTACACCTTC.

There are many counts of this clonotype. V and J are TRBV3-1 and TRBJ2-1; 7 positions match TRBD2. Trimming removed 1 base from V and 8 bases from J; junction bases left unmatched: 8. This CDR3 is 15 amino acids long. Germline V CDR1 and CDR2: LGHDT, YNNKEL (reference sequence). The CDR3 nucleotides read TGTGCCAGCAGCCAAGTGAGCGGGGTAGGGGATGAGCAGTTCTTC. Protein product: CASSQVSGVGDEQFF.

The sample holds many counts of this clonotype. The chain links TRBV7-2 to TRBJ1-4, with D perhaps TRBD1 (6 bases). Germline loops: CDR1 SGHTA, CDR2 FQGNSA. There are 15 residues in the CDR3. Between the trimmed V and J ends, which lost 0 bases and 8 bases, there was a span of 13 bases. The CDR3 DNA is TGTGCCAGCAGCTTAGCGCAGGGGCCGGGCGAAAAACTGTTTTTT. Protein: CASSLAQGPGEKLFF.

This clonotype was picked up a small number of times. This chain uses TRBV6-5 with TRBJ2-1, with 10 nucleotides matching TRBD2. J gave up 4 bases and V 0 bases, and 3 bases lay outside the gene matches. CDR3 length equals 16 residues. Germline V gene sequence: CDR1 MNHEY, CDR2 SVGAGI. CDR3 amino acids: CASSYSSGRSYNEQFF. DNA of the CDR3: TGTGCCAGCAGTTACTCTAGCGGGAGGTCATACAATGAGCAGTTCTTC.

The chain combines TRBV20-1 with TRBJ1-1; D call uncertain. Germline assignment: CDR1 DFQATT and CDR2 SNEGSKA (reference sequence). CDR3 length: 14 residues. V was pared by 2 bases and J by 1 base, with 11 bases between. CDR3 in amino acids: CSARRAYKNTEAFF. The CDR3 DNA sequence: TGCAGTGCTAGAAGAGCATACAAGAACACTGAAGCTTTCTTT.

This clonotype was seen a few times. This sequence joins TRBV29-1 and TRBJ2-7; weak D call: TRBD2 (5 bases). Deletions cut 7 bases from V and 0 bases from J, with 7 bases between. Looked up from germline, CDR1 is SQVTM and CDR2 is ANQGSEA. This CDR3 is built from 11 residues. The CDR3 sequence: CSGGDSYEQYF. The CDR3 DNA is TGCAGCGGGGGAGACTCCTACGAGCAGTACTTC.

The V gene is TRBV6-1, the J gene TRBJ2-1, with 7 bases aligning to TRBD2. J was trimmed by 8 bases and V by 2 bases; bases with no gene match: 9. There are 15 residues in the CDR3. The germline V gene encodes CDR1 MNHNS and CDR2 SASEGT. The CDR3 loop is CASSEPGLSSHEQFF. The CDR3 bases are TGTGCCAGCAGTGAACCGGGACTATCTAGCCATGAGCAGTTCTTC.

The CDR3 loop reads CSALHGQGATDTQYF. The DNA for the CDR3 is TGCAGTGCGCTTCACGGACAGGGGGCAACAGATACGCAGTATTTT. This chain links TRBV20-1 with TRBJ2-3, with 11 bases lining up with TRBD1. This CDR3 is 15 amino acids long. Germline V CDR1 and CDR2: DFQATT, SNEGSKA (reference sequence). V was clipped by 6 bases and J by 3 bases; unmatched bases: 8.

The genes are TRBV6-1 and TRBJ1-5, with D possibly being TRBD1 (6 bases). CDR3 length equals 15 residues. V dropped 7 bases and J dropped 7 bases, with 20 bases sitting between them. CDR1 and CDR2 from the germline V gene are MNHNS and SASEGT. CDR3 nucleotide sequence: TGTGCCAGCATCCCGAAAGGTGAGGGGGTCCAGCCCCAGCATTTT. It specifies CASIPKGEGVQPQHF.

This clonotype appeared many times. This rearrangement joins TRBV2 to TRBJ2-1; weak D call: TRBD1 (6 bases). The V gene's germline CDR1 is SNHLY and CDR2 FYNNEI. Deletions cut 4 bases from V and 0 bases from J, with 10 bases between. The CDR3 is made up of 15 amino acids. The CDR3 reads CASSGGRGSYNEQFF. CDR3 nucleotide sequence: TGTGCCAGCAGTGGGGGCAGGGGCTCCTACAATGAGCAGTTCTTC. Combining the CDR3 with reference TRBV2 and TRBJ2-1 gives the whole variable domain EPEVTQTPSHQVTQMGQEVILRCVPISNHLYFYWYRQILGQKVEFLVSFYNNEISEKSEIFDDQFSVERPDGSNFTLKIRSTKLEDSAMYFCASSGGRGSYNEQFFGPGTRLTVL.

The V and J genes are TRBV2 and TRBJ1-4, with 8 nucleotides matching TRBD1. V was pared by 6 bases and J by 8 bases, with 5 bases of the junction left unmatched. Germline values: CDR1 SNHLY, CDR2 FYNNEI. The CDR3 totals 13 residues. The CDR3: CASRQGQGEKLFF. The CDR3 DNA sequence: TGTGCCAGCAGACAAGGACAGGGCGAAAAACTGTTTTTT.

This clonotype has more than one count but fewer than ten. The chain links TRBV5-4 to TRBJ2-2, with 10 bases fitting TRBD2. V was pared by 4 bases and J by 4 bases, with 10 bases of the junction left unmatched. Germline-derived CDR1 and CDR2 are SGHNT and YYREEE (reference sequence). The CDR3 spans 17 residues. This chain's CDR3 is CASSPESGRAATGELFF. The CDR3 DNA is TGTGCCAGCAGCCCGGAGAGCGGGAGGGCCGCCACCGGGGAGCTGTTTTTT.

This clonotype was recorded many times. V usage is TRBV7-9 and J usage is TRBJ2-2; 7 bases fit TRBD1. The CDR3 loop spans 15 amino acids. With 5 bases clipped from V and 5 bases from J, the junction kept 8 bases outside the gene matches. Germline V gene sequence: CDR1 SEHNR, CDR2 FQNEAQ (reference sequence). CDR3 nucleotide sequence: TGTGCCAGCAGCCTACTAGGGGGCGCAACCGGGGAGCTGTTTTTT. Translated: CASSLLGGATGELFF.